Below, one T cell receptor (beta chain) is given with its context. These data belong to a study of blood T cell repertoires in COVID-19. This CDR3 is 14 amino acids long. The germline V gene has CDR1 SNHLY and CDR2 FYNNEI. Unmatched junction bases numbered 10, after V lost 10 bases and J lost 4 bases. TCRdb keeps only in-frame clones here, not all; method: immunoSEQ multiplex PCR. This table has 300,000 to 400,000 clones, roughly 90% appearing once. The TCR sequence derives from a man in his fifties or sixties who had recovered from COVID-19. The material sequenced was PBMCs or T cells enriched from blood (not recorded which). The rearrangement uses TRBV2 and TRBJ2-1, with 7 bases fitting TRBD2. CDR3 DNA: TGTGCCACCAAGCGGGGTCAGACGTACAATGAGCAGTTCTTC. This translates into CATKRGQTYNEQFF.